The sequence of this T cell receptor beta chain was determined in a study of blood T cell repertoires in COVID-19. Study summary: Acute-phase and convalescent COVID-19 samples originated in the United States, Italy and Spain. T cells, B-cell-depleted T cells, or PBMCs supplied cDNA or gDNA.

With 6 bases clipped from V and 4 bases from J, the junction kept 8 bases outside the gene matches. Germline CDR1 and CDR2: KGHSH and LQKENI. The CDR3 totals 15 residues. In the study's own analysis: Estimation of nucleated cell counts relied on the amplification of reference gene primers. TCRdb's copy holds only in-frame clones and misses some; the assay was immunoSEQ multiplex PCR. V and J calls and clone size are those listed in that table; D and trimming were worked out from the DNA. The sample holds 210,000 or so clones, roughly nine tenths seen once. Material for sequencing was peripheral blood. This chain links TRBV18 with TRBJ2-3; 9 positions match TRBD2. The clonotype originates from a woman aged 45-59 years with acute or convalescent COVID-19. This CDR3 reads CASSLGLAAADTQYF. The CDR3 DNA reads as TGTGCCAGCTCGCTGGGACTAGCTGCGGCAGATACGCAGTATTTT.